Listed below are T cell receptor beta chains from one sample, sequenced in a study of cytomegalovirus exposure and HLA in healthy donors. Sequencing used immunoSEQ multiplex PCR; TCRdb keeps in-frame clones, though not all of them. The table records approximately 240,000 clones, 70% to 80% of them present only once. Sample: PBMCs. These receptors were collected from an older woman in good health and CMV-seropositive. The CDR3 runs from the conserved cysteine through the conserved F or W. D genes are given only for firm matches. Expanded clones are given a class, and other clones once, few, many or no size at all.

TRBJ2-5 | few | TRBV2 | TRBD1 | CASRETGISQGTQYF | TGTGCCAGCAGGGAGACAGGGATCTCCCAGGGGACCCAGTACTTC
TRBJ2-7 | NA | TRBV5-1 | TRBD2 | CASSFRAGSSYEQYF | TGCGCCAGCAGCTTCAGAGCGGGGAGCTCCTACGAGCAGTACTTC
TRBJ1-6 | NA | TRBV5-8 | TRBD1 | CASSTGTGTYNSPLHF | TGTGCCAGCAGTACTGGGACAGGGACGTATAATTCACCCCTCCACTTT
TRBJ2-3 | NA | TRBV5-1 | NA | CASSGTSPPDTQYF | TGCGCCAGCAGCGGGACAAGCCCCCCAGATACGCAGTATTTT
TRBJ2-7 | NA | TRBV6-5 | NA | CASSYSQGASYEQYF | TGTGCCAGCAGTTACTCACAGGGAGCCTCCTACGAGCAGTACTTC
TRBJ2-6 | NA | TRBV5-1 | NA | CASSLSSGANVLTF | TGCGCCAGCAGCTTATCTTCTGGGGCCAACGTCCTGACTTTC
TRBJ2-7 | NA | TRBV6-5 | TRBD2 | CASSRLAGAYEQYF | TGTGCCAGCAGCAGACTAGCGGGAGCCTACGAGCAGTACTTC
TRBJ1-5 | NA | TRBV6-1 | TRBD1 | CASSDGTVGFQPQHF | TGTGCCAGCAGTGATGGGACAGTAGGGTTTCAGCCCCAGCATTTT
TRBJ2-2 | once | TRBV25-1 | NA | CASSERRQGGELFF | TGTGCCAGCAGTGAAAGACGGCAGGGCGGGGAGCTGTTTTTT
TRBJ1-1 | NA | TRBV5-4 | TRBD1 | CASSLVPGQGSFF | TGTGCCAGCAGCTTGGTTCCTGGACAGGGATCTTTCTTT
TRBJ1-1 | few | TRBV6-6 | TRBD1 | CASSITGGNTEAFF | TGTGCCAGCAGCATTACAGGGGGCAACACTGAAGCTTTCTTT
TRBJ1-2 | NA | TRBV5-6 | NA | CASSLPEEAYGYTF | TGTGCCAGCAGCCTACCCGAGGAGGCCTATGGCTACACCTTC
TRBJ2-6 | NA | TRBV5-6 | NA | CASSPGQSGANVLTF | TGTGCCAGCAGCCCAGGACAGTCTGGGGCCAACGTCCTGACTTTC
TRBJ2-4 | NA | TRBV19 | NA | CASRRGTDLAKNIQYF | TGTGCCAGTAGGAGGGGGACGGACCTAGCCAAAAACATTCAGTACTTC
TRBJ1-5 | NA | TRBV2 | NA | CASSPTGSNQPQHF | TGTGCCAGCAGTCCGACAGGTAGCAATCAGCCCCAGCATTTT
TRBJ2-1 | few | TRBV6-5 | NA | CASSSGPYNEQFF | TGTGCCAGCAGTAGCGGACCCTACAATGAGCAGTTCTTC
TRBJ1-4 | NA | TRBV7-9 | NA | CASSLSIDEKLFF | TGTGCCAGCAGCTTATCCATAGATGAAAAACTGTTTTTT
TRBJ1-6 | NA | TRBV30 | NA | CAWSVFGDQNSPLHF | TGTGCCTGGAGTGTGTTCGGGGATCAGAATTCACCCCTCCACTTT
TRBJ2-3 | NA | TRBV7-9 | TRBD2 | CASSIGLAADTQYF | TGTGCCAGCAGCATCGGACTAGCGGCAGATACGCAGTATTTT
TRBJ1-4 | NA | TRBV7-2 | NA | CASSLRSGTNEKLFF | TGTGCCAGCAGCCTCAGAAGCGGAACTAATGAAAAACTGTTTTTT
TRBJ2-7 | NA | TRBV7-6 | NA | CASSSLGSYEQYF | TGTGCCAGCAGCTCCCTAGGGAGCTACGAGCAGTACTTC
TRBJ2-7 | NA | TRBV29-1 | TRBD2 | CSVEFQAGGLYEQYF | TGCAGCGTTGAATTTCAAGCGGGAGGGCTATACGAGCAGTACTTC
TRBJ2-7 | few | TRBV25-1 | NA | CASSDTYEQYF | TGTGCCAGCAGTGACACCTACGAGCAGTACTTC
TRBJ1-5 | NA | TRBV5-8 | NA | CASSWGRGNNQPQHF | TGTGCCAGCAGCTGGGGCCGGGGGAACAATCAGCCCCAGCATTTT
TRBJ1-5 | NA | TRBV6-5 | NA | CASSYRGGAGQPQHF | TGTGCCAGCAGTTACCGGGGGGGCGCGGGTCAGCCCCAGCATTTT
TRBJ1-6 | NA | TRBV4-2 | NA | CASSPSGGEVNSPLHF | TGTGCCAGCAGCCCCTCGGGTGGGGAGGTGAATTCACCCCTCCACTTT
TRBJ1-2 | NA | TRBV30 | TRBD1 | CAWNQGQGNGYTF | TGTGCCTGGAATCAGGGACAGGGGAATGGCTACACCTTC
TRBJ1-1 | NA | TRBV5-1 | NA | CASTLTQGNTEAFF | TGCGCCAGCACCTTAACCCAGGGTAACACTGAAGCTTTCTTT
TRBJ2-1 | few | TRBV19 | TRBD2 | CASTPGTSNWFEQFF | TGTGCCAGTACCCCCGGGACTAGCAACTGGTTTGAGCAGTTCTTC
TRBJ2-1 | NA | TRBV5-1 | TRBD2 | CASSWSGTSVYNEQFF | TGCGCCAGCAGCTGGTCCGGGACTAGCGTGTACAATGAGCAGTTCTTC
TRBJ1-1 | NA | TRBV27 | NA | CASSSGHLNTEAFF | TGTGCCAGCAGTTCGGGACACCTGAACACTGAAGCTTTCTTT
TRBJ2-3 | NA | TRBV19 | NA | CASNIQGWGTQYF | TGTGCCAGTAATATACAGGGTTGGGGTACGCAGTATTTT
TRBJ2-5 | NA | TRBV28 | NA | CASSSPGGYQETQYF | TGTGCCAGCAGTTCTCCTGGGGGGTACCAAGAGACCCAGTACTTC
TRBJ2-1 | NA | TRBV15 | TRBD2 | CATSRDGAGTHNEQFF | TGTGCCACCAGCAGAGATGGAGCGGGGACCCACAATGAGCAGTTCTTC
TRBJ1-1 | NA | TRBV5-1 | TRBD1 | CASSPRTGDGGTEAFF | TGCGCCAGCAGCCCACGGACAGGGGATGGGGGAACTGAAGCTTTCTTT
TRBJ2-5 | NA | TRBV6-6 | TRBD2 | CASSHSGKEETQYF | TGTGCCAGCAGTCATAGCGGGAAAGAAGAGACCCAGTACTTC
TRBJ1-5 | NA | TRBV30 | NA | CAWSGGAQPQHF | TGTGCCTGGAGCGGGGGGGCACAGCCCCAGCATTTT
TRBJ2-5 | few | TRBV29-1 | TRBD1 | CSVEGDRGETQYF | TGCAGCGTTGAAGGGGACAGGGGAGAGACCCAGTACTTC
TRBJ2-1 | NA | TRBV29-1 | NA | CSVESRVLANKSYNEQFF | TGCAGCGTTGAATCTCGGGTTCTAGCGAACAAATCCTACAATGAGCAGTTCTTC
TRBJ2-7 | NA | TRBV29-1 | TRBD1 | CSVEGVEEGTGGYEQYF | TGCAGCGTTGAAGGGGTGGAAGAGGGGACAGGGGGCTACGAGCAGTACTTC
TRBJ2-3 | few | TRBV2 | NA | CASSDLVGQMDTQYF | TGTGCCAGCAGTGATCTGGTTGGGCAGATGGATACGCAGTATTTT
TRBJ2-3 | NA | TRBV5-1 | NA | CATSGGSLTDTQYF | TGCGCCACCTCAGGGGGGAGTTTGACAGATACGCAGTATTTT
TRBJ1-2 | NA | TRBV30 | NA | CAWNSNYGYTF | TGTGCCTGGAATAGCAATTATGGCTACACCTTC
TRBJ1-3 | NA | TRBV25-1 | NA | CASSEFTYGGTGNTIYF | TGTGCCAGCAGTGAATTTACCTATGGAGGAACAGGAAACACCATATATTTT
TRBJ2-1 | NA | TRBV5-1 | TRBD2 | CASERGEGTYNEQFF | TGCGCCAGCGAGCGGGGCGAAGGCACCTACAATGAGCAGTTCTTC
TRBJ2-5 | NA | TRBV7-2 | NA | CASSKRAGRETQYF | TGTGCCAGCAGCAAAAGGGCGGGACGAGAGACCCAGTACTTC
TRBJ2-2 | NA | TRBV18 | NA | CASSPGGRGTGELFF | TGTGCCAGCTCACCGGGGGGTCGTGGCACCGGGGAGCTGTTTTTT
TRBJ1-1 | NA | TRBV25-1 | NA | CASSTWGDTEAFF | TGTGCCAGCAGTACGTGGGGCGACACTGAAGCTTTCTTT
TRBJ1-5 | few | TRBV5-8 | NA | CASSLKETENQPQHF | TGTGCCAGCAGCTTGAAGGAGACAGAAAATCAGCCCCAGCATTTT
TRBJ2-3 | once | TRBV30 | TRBD2 | CAWASGGAEDTQYF | TGTGCCTGGGCTAGCGGGGGGGCGGAGGATACGCAGTATTTT